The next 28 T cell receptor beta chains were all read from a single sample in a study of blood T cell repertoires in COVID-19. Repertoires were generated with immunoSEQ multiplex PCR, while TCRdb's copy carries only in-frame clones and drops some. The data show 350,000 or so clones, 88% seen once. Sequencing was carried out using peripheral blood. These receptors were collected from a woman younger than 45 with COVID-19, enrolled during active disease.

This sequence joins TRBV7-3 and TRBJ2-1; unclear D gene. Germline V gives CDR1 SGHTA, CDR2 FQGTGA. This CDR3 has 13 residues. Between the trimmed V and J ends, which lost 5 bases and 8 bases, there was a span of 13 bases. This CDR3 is CASSPYARDEQFF. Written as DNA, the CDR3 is TGTGCCAGCAGCCCATATGCCCGCGATGAGCAGTTCTTC.

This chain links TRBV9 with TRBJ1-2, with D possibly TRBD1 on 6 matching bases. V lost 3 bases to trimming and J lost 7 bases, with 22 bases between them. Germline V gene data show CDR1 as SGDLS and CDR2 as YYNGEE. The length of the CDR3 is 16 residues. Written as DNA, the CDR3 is TGTGCCAGCAGCGCCAGAGCTACAGGGTTGGGTGGTGGCTACACCTTC. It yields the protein CASSARATGLGGGYTF.

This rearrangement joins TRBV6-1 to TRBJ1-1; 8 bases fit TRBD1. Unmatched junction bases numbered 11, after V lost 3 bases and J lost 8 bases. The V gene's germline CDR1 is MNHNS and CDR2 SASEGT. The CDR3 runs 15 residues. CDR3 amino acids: CASSDAGQAAPEAFF. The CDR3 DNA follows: TGTGCCAGCAGTGATGCGGGACAGGCGGCCCCCGAAGCTTTCTTT.

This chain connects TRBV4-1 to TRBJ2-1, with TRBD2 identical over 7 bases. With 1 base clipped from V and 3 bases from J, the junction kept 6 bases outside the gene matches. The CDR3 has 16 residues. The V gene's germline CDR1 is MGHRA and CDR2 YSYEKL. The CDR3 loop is CASSQALAVNYNEQFF. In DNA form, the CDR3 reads TGCGCCAGCAGCCAAGCTCTAGCGGTGAACTACAATGAGCAGTTCTTC.

For the CDR3, the DNA is TGTGCCAGCAGGACAAGGACAGAACCCCTAGGCTACACCTTC. Residues: CASRTRTEPLGYTF. V gene TRBV6-5 combines with J gene TRBJ1-2; perhaps TRBD1 as D (6 bases). The CDR3 loop spans 14 amino acids. Looked up from germline, CDR1 is MNHEY and CDR2 is SVGAGI. The V end was cut by 6 bases, the J end by 8 bases, with 19 bases between.

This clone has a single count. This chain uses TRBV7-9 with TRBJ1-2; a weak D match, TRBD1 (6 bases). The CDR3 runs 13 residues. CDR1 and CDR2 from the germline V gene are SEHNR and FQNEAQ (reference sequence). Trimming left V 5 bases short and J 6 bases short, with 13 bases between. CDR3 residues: CASSPGTFDGYTF. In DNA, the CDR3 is TGTGCCAGCAGCCCAGGGACATTTGATGGCTACACCTTC.

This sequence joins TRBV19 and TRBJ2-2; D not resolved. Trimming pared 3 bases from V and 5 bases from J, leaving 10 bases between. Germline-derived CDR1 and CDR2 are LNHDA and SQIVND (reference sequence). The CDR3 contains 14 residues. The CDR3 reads CASSIGPLTGELFF. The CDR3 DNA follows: TGTGCCAGTAGTATTGGGCCGCTTACCGGGGAGCTGTTTTTT.

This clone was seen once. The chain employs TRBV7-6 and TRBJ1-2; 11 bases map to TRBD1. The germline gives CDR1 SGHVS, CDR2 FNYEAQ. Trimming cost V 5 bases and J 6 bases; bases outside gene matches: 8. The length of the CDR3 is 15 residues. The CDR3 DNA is TGTGCCAGCAGCCTAGGACAGGGGGCGTTAGATGGCTACACCTTC. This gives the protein CASSLGQGALDGYTF.

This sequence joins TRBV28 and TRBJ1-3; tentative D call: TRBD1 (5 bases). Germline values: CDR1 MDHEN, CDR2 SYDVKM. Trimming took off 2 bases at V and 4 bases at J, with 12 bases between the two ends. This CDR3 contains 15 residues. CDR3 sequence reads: CASSLSGAEGNTIYF. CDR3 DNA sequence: TGTGCCAGCAGTTTAAGTGGGGCGGAGGGAAACACCATATATTTT.

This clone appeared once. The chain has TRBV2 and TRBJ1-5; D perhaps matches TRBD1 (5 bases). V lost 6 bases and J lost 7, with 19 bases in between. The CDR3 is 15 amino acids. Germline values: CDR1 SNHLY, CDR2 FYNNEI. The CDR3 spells CASRGIQGRRQPQHF. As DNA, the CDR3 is TGTGCCAGCAGGGGGATCCAGGGAAGACGCCAGCCCCAGCATTTT.

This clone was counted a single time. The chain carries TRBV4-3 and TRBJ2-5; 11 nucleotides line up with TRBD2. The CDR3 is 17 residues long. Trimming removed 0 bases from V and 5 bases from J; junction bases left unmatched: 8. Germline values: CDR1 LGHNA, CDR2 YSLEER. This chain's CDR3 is CASSQDLTSGVHETQYF. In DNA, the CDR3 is TGCGCCAGCAGCCAAGATCTGACTAGCGGGGTTCATGAGACCCAGTACTTC.

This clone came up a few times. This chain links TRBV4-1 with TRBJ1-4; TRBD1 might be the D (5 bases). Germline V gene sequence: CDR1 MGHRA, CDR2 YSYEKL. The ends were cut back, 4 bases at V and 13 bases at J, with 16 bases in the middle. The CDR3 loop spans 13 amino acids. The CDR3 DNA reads TGCGCCAGCAGCCCGCAACCAGGGATGGTACTGTTTTTT. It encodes CASSPQPGMVLFF.

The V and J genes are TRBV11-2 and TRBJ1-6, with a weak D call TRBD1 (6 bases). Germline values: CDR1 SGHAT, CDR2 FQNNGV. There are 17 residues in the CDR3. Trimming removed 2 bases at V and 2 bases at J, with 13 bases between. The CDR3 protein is CASSLRQGSAYNSPLHF. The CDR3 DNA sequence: TGTGCCAGCAGCTTACGGCAGGGGAGCGCCTATAATTCACCCCTCCACTTT.

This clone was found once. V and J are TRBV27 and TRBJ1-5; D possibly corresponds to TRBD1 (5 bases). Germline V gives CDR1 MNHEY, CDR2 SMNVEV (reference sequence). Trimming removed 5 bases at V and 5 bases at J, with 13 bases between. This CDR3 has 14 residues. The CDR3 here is CASSLRAPHQPQHF. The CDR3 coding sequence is TGTGCCAGCAGTCTCAGGGCGCCGCATCAGCCCCAGCATTTT.

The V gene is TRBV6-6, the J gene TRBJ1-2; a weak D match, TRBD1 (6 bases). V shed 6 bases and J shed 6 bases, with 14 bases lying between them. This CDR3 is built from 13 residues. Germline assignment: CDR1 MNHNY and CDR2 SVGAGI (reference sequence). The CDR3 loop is CASSRDNADGYTF. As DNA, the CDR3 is TGTGCCAGCAGCCGGGACAACGCAGATGGCTACACCTTC.

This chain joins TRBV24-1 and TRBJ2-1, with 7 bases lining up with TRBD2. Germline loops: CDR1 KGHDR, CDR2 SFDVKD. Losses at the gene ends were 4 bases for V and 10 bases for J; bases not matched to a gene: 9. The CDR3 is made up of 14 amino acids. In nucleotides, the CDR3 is TGTGCCACCAGTGACCCGTTAGCGGGCCGCGAGCAGTTCTTC. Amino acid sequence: CATSDPLAGREQFF.

The CDR3 DNA reads TGCGCCAGCAGCGCCGGCGGGACAGGGGATGAAAAACTGTTTTTT. Its translation is CASSAGGTGDEKLFF. This chain joins TRBV10-1 and TRBJ1-4; TRBD1 aligns across 10 bases. The J segment lost 6 bases and the V segment lost 6 bases, leaving 7 bases of the junction unmatched. Germline V gene data show CDR1 as WNHNN and CDR2 as SYGVQD (reference sequence). The CDR3 runs 15 residues.

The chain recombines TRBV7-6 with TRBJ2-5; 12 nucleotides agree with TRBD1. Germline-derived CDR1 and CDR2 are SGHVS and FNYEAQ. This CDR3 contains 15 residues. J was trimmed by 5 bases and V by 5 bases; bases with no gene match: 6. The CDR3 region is CASSAGTGGTETQYF. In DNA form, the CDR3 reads TGTGCCAGCAGCGCCGGGACAGGGGGCACGGAGACCCAGTACTTC.

The CDR3 loop is CASSYEGQGYGYTF. In DNA form, the CDR3 reads TGTGCCAGCAGTTACGAAGGACAGGGGTATGGCTACACCTTC. The chain is built from TRBV6-5 and TRBJ1-2; TRBD1 aligns across 9 bases. Germline V gene lookup returns CDR1 MNHEY and CDR2 SVGAGI. Unmatched junction bases numbered 3, after V lost 2 bases and J lost 5 bases. The CDR3 is 14 amino acids.

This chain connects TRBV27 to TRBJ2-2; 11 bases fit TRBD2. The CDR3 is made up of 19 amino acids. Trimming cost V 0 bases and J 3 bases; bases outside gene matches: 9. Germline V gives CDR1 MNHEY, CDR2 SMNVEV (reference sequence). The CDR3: CASSLSLAGGVRHTGELFF. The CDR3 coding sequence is TGTGCCAGCAGTTTATCTCTAGCGGGGGGCGTAAGGCACACCGGGGAGCTGTTTTTT.

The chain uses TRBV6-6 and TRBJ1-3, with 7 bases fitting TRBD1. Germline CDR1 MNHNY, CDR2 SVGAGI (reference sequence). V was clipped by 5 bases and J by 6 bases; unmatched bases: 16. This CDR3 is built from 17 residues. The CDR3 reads CASSPASGQFNANTIYF. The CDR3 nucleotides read TGTGCCAGCAGTCCAGCCTCGGGACAGTTTAATGCAAACACCATATATTTT.

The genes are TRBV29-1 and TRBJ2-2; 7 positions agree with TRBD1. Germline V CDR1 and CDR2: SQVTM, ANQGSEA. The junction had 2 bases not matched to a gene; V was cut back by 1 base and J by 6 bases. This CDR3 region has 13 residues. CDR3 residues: CSVEAGGSGELFF. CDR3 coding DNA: TGCAGCGTTGAAGCAGGGGGTTCCGGGGAGCTGTTTTTT.

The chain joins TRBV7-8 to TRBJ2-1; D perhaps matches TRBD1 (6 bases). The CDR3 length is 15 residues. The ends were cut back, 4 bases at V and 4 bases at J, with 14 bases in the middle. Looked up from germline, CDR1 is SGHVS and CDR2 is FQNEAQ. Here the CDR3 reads CASSSRQALYNEQFF. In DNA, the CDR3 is TGTGCCAGCAGCTCCAGACAGGCTCTGTACAATGAGCAGTTCTTC.

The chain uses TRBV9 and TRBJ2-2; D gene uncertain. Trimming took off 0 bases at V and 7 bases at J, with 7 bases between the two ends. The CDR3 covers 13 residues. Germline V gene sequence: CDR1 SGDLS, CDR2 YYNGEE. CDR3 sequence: CASSVGQRGELFF. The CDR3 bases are TGTGCCAGCAGCGTAGGGCAGCGCGGGGAGCTGTTTTTT.

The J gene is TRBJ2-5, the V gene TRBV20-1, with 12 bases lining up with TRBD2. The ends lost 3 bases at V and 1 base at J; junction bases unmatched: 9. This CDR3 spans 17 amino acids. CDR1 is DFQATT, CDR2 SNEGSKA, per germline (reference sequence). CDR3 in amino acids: CSASSASGGAFQETQYF. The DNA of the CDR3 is TGCAGTGCTAGTTCAGCTAGCGGGGGGGCTTTCCAAGAGACCCAGTACTTC.

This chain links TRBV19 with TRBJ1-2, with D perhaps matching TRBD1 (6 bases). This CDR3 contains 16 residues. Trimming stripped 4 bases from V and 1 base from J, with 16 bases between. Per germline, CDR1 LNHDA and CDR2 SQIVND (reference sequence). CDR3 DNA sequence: TGTGCCAGTAGTACCTCTAGACAGGCGATTAACTATGGCTACACCTTC. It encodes CASSTSRQAINYGYTF.

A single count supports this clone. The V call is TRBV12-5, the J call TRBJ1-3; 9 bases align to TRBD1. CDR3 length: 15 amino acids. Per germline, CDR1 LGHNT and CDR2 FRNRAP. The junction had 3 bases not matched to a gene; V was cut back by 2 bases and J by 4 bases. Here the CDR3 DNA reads TGTGCTAGTGGTTTGTCCGGGACAGGGGGAAACACCATATATTTT. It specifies CASGLSGTGGNTIYF.

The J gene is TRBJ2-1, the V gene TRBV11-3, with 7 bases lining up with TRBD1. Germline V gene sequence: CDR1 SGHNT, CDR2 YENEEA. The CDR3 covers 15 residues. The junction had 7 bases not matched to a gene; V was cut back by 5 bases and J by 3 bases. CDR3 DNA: TGTGCCAGCAGCCGCGACAGGGCGGGCTACAATGAGCAGTTCTTC. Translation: CASSRDRAGYNEQFF.